This is a list of T cell receptor beta chains from one sample in a study of blood T cells in healthy people across ages. TCRdb reanalysed the 5' RACE reads using MiXCR and keeps one entry per CDR3 protein. The data show 500,000 to 650,000 distinct CDR3 sequences, with roughly a quarter seen just once and 3% to 4% held by the top ten. This sample also belongs to another study, concerning T cells of mothers and their children.

The sample comprised blood. All receptors derive from a boy aged 2-9 years in good health. The CDR3 runs from the conserved cysteine through the conserved F or W. A D gene is named only where the DNA matches it firmly. The size entry is marked missing in some rows and otherwise reads once, few, many or a size class.

d_call j_call v_call clone_size cdr3_aa cdr3_nt
- TRBJ2-7 TRBV7-9 - CASSPGNWRDFYEQYF TGTGCCAGCAGCCCGGGCAATTGGCGGGACTTTTACGAGCAGTACTTC
TRBD1 TRBJ2-7 TRBV6-1 - CASTINTGALGAEQYF TGTGCCAGCACCATTAACACAGGGGCCCTGGGAGCCGAGCAGTACTTC
- TRBJ2-4 TRBV5-1 few CASSLWGFGLAKNIQYF TGCGCCAGCAGCTTGTGGGGCTTCGGGTTAGCCAAAAACATTCAGTACTTC
TRBD2 TRBJ2-7 TRBV25-1 few CASSEGRGIPYEQYF TGTGCCAGCAGTGAGGGGCGGGGGATTCCTTACGAGCAGTACTTC
TRBD2 TRBJ2-5 TRBV6-2/TRBV6-3 - CASSSSAGVQETQYF TGTGCCAGCAGTTCCTCAGCGGGGGTCCAAGAGACCCAGTACTTC
- TRBJ1-3 TRBV28 - CASSLTDIGNTIYF TGTGCCAGCAGTTTAACGGACATCGGAAACACCATATATTTT
- TRBJ2-1 TRBV29-1 few CSVEVGAGGEQFF TGCAGCGTTGAAGTAGGGGCTGGAGGTGAGCAGTTCTTC
- TRBJ1-1 TRBV7-6 - CASSQFYTNTEAFF TGTGCCAGCAGCCAATTCTACACAAACACTGAAGCTTTCTTT
TRBD1 TRBJ1-4 TRBV15 - CATSRDLGQGGKLFF TGTGCCACCAGCAGAGATCTGGGACAGGGGGGAAAACTGTTTTTT
TRBD2 TRBJ2-3 TRBV12-3/TRBV12-4 - CASSLRRGTDTQYF TGTGCCAGCAGTTTAAGGCGGGGGACAGATACGCAGTATTTT
TRBD2 TRBJ2-7 TRBV7-2 few CASSLTSGRLAEQYF TGTGCCAGCAGCTTGACTAGCGGGAGGTTGGCCGAGCAGTACTTC
- TRBJ1-1 TRBV7-9 - CASTGTLPGRMNTEAFF TGTGCCAGCACCGGGACTTTACCTGGGCGCATGAACACTGAAGCTTTCTTT
- TRBJ2-5 TRBV20-1 few CSARDHPGNQETQYF TGCAGTGCTAGAGATCATCCAGGGAACCAAGAGACCCAGTACTTC
- TRBJ2-7 TRBV10-2 - CASTPGATLLPSEQYF TGCGCCAGCACGCCGGGAGCGACCTTACTCCCCTCCGAGCAGTACTTC
- TRBJ2-5 TRBV10-3 - CAISESTPGKYQETQYF TGTGCCATCAGTGAGTCGACTCCCGGCAAGTACCAAGAGACCCAGTACTTC
- TRBJ2-7 TRBV10-3 - CAISEREGGRTPQYF TGTGCCATCAGTGAGCGGGAAGGAGGTCGGACCCCGCAGTACTTC
TRBD1 TRBJ1-6 TRBV6-5 few CATTTGTGPSPLHF TGTGCCACCACAACCGGGACAGGGCCTTCACCCCTCCACTTT
TRBD2 TRBJ2-1 TRBV6-5 - CASSYMVGRYEQFF TGTGCCAGCAGTTACATGGTCGGGAGGTATGAGCAGTTCTTC
- TRBJ2-1 TRBV14 - CASSQEPALYNEQFF TGTGCCAGCAGCCAAGAACCTGCCCTCTACAATGAGCAGTTCTTC
- TRBJ1-5 TRBV4-3 - CASSQDPQGSQPQHF TGCGCCAGCAGCCAAGATCCCCAGGGAAGCCAGCCCCAGCATTTT